The 8 T cell receptor beta chains below come from one sample, sequenced in a study of CXCR3-negative and CXCR3-positive naive CD8 T cells. Notes on the study in general: Naive CXCR3-positive cells had TRB CDR3s more hydrophobic than those of CXCR3-negative naive cells.

UMI-labeled TRB cDNA libraries were prepared by 5' RACE. TCRdb re-called the 5' RACE reads and catalogs CDR3 proteins one per entry, DNA excluded. Its listing shows approximately 90,000 distinct CDR3 sequences. These TCRs are of unknown antigen specificity. Sequencing was done on a sample of naive CXCR3+ CD8+ T cells from blood. Subset reported: CD45RO-CCR7+CD27+CD95- naive CD8+ T cells expressing CXCR3 (TNR3+). All receptors derive from a human donor in good health. Some clones in this sample may be carry-over from other donors' samples.

V is TRBV29-1 and J is TRBJ2-5; TCRdb designates TRBD1, a call that cannot be tested without DNA. This CDR3 is 15 amino acids long. The V gene's germline CDR1 is SQVTM and CDR2 ANQGSEA. The CDR3: CSVESDRDNEETQYF.

This chain connects TRBV7-2 to TRBJ2-5; TCRdb indicates TRBD2, and absent DNA this call remains unverified. This CDR3 has 17 amino acids. Germline V gives CDR1 SGHTA, CDR2 FQGNSA. The CDR3 loop is CASSLAIPLAGGETQYF.

The chain couples TRBV20-1 to TRBJ2-7; TCRdb reports TRBD2, a call that lacks DNA to check it against. Germline V gives CDR1 DFQATT, CDR2 SNEGSKA (reference sequence). The CDR3 is made up of 14 amino acids. The CDR3 sequence: CSSNSVSSSYEQYF.

The chain joins TRBV24-1 to TRBJ2-2. The CDR3 contains 13 residues. The germline V gene encodes CDR1 KGHDR and CDR2 SFDVKD. This CDR3 reads CATSVSGTGELFF.

The chain joins TRBV15 to TRBJ1-1; the TCRdb D gene call, TRBD1, has no DNA to confirm it. Germline CDR1 LNHNV, CDR2 YYDKDF (reference sequence). This CDR3 comprises 13 residues. CDR3 amino acids: CATSRDGGSEAFF.

The chain couples TRBV12-3 or TRBV12-4 to TRBJ2-1; absent DNA, TCRdb's TRBD2 call cannot be checked. CDR3 length equals 16 residues. CDR3 sequence reads: CASSSDPGGEYNEQFF.

CDR3 amino acids: CAISPIWEGRFHEQFF. The chain combines TRBV10-3 with TRBJ2-1; TCRdb designates TRBD2, a call that cannot be tested without DNA. Looked up from germline, CDR1 is ENHRY and CDR2 is SYGVKD. This CDR3 spans 16 amino acids.

The chain employs TRBV5-1 and TRBJ2-1; TCRdb indicates TRBD1, and absent DNA this call remains unverified. The CDR3 is 16 residues long. Germline V gene sequence: CDR1 SGHRS, CDR2 YFSETQ. The CDR3 spells CASSLRGPSSYNEQFF.